A single TCR beta chain is shown here with its context. Its antigen remains unknown. The sample belongs to a study of cytomegalovirus exposure and HLA in healthy donors. The study ran its PCR with 60 Vbeta and 13 Jbeta primers. Repertoires were generated with immunoSEQ multiplex PCR, while TCRdb's copy carries only in-frame clones and drops some. Among 130,000 to 150,000 clones, about 73% were seen once, and the ten largest hold 2.5% to 3.5%. This CDR3 has 16 residues. With 0 bases removed from V and 0 bases from J, the gap between germline ends came to 11 bases. Germline V CDR1 and CDR2: SGDLS, YYNGEE. Overall study results and limits: Immune exposure was documented only through CMV serostatus. Among TCR sequences, most were rare, though some public TCRs appeared in many donors.

Sequenced material: PBMCs. This chain links TRBV9 with TRBJ2-3; unclear D gene. The receptor comes from a man aged 40-49 years in good health and CMV-seropositive. The CDR3 region is CASSVDPYSSTDTQYF. The CDR3 DNA reads as TGTGCCAGCAGCGTAGATCCGTACAGTAGCACAGATACGCAGTATTTT. The variable domain in full, completed from reference TRBV9 and TRBJ2-3, reads DSGVTQTPKHLITATGQRVTLRCSPRSGDLSVYWYQQSLDQGLQFLIQYYNGEERAKGNILERFSAQQFPDLHSELNLSSLELGDSALYFCASSVDPYSSTDTQYFGPGTRLTVL.